These T cell receptor beta chains were read from a single sample in a study of T-cell reconstitution after alpha-beta-depleted transplantation in children. TCRdb independently ran MiXCR on the PCR reads; one entry per CDR3 protein. The data show about 980,000 distinct CDR3 sequences, roughly 29% seen once. This specimen consisted of PBMCs, mostly from graft donor cells, obtained 360 days after TCRalphabeta/CD19-depleted stem cell transplant. These receptors came from a boy younger than two who had a stem cell transplant for SCID, so the T cells may come from the graft donor. Both conserved end residues are part of each CDR3. D genes are given only for firm matches. Only some rows state a clone size, as once, few, many or a class for expanded clones.

>TRBD2|few|TRBV27|TRBJ2-7
CASSSPRSGRTYEQYF
TGTGCCAGCAGTTCCCCCCGAAGCGGGAGAACCTACGAGCAGTACTTC
>-|-|TRBV2|TRBJ2-5
CASVREETQYF
TGTGCCAGCGTCCGTGAAGAGACCCAGTACTTC
>TRBD1|-|TRBV6-5|TRBJ2-1
CASSYTGQGVWDEQFF
TGTGCCAGCAGTTACACCGGACAGGGGGTCTGGGATGAGCAGTTCTTC
>-|-|TRBV4-3|TRBJ1-2
CASSRDGTHFYGYTF
TGCGCCAGCAGCCGGGACGGGACCCATTTCTATGGCTACACCTTC
>-|once|TRBV6-2/TRBV6-3|TRBJ1-2
CASSFPGRVYGYTF
TGTGCCAGCAGTTTTCCGGGACGGGTCTATGGCTACACCTTC
>-|-|TRBV18|TRBJ1-1
CASSQADLNTEAFF
TGTGCCAGCTCACAGGCGGACCTGAACACTGAAGCTTTCTTT
>-|few|TRBV20-1|TRBJ2-1
CSAREQSNEQFF
TGCAGTGCTAGAGAACAGAGCAATGAGCAGTTCTTC
>-|once|TRBV20-1|TRBJ2-2
CSARLEASFGYTGELFF
TGCAGTGCTCGCCTCGAGGCGTCCTTCGGATACACCGGGGAGCTGTTTTTT
>-|few|TRBV5-5|TRBJ1-6
CASSFTGPRSYNSPLHF
TGTGCCAGCAGCTTTACAGGGCCTCGCTCCTATAATTCACCCCTCCACTTT
>TRBD2|-|TRBV5-5|TRBJ2-5
CASSSPGTSLFQETQYF
TGTGCCAGCAGCTCCCCCGGGACTAGCTTGTTCCAAGAGACCCAGTACTTC
>-|few|TRBV29-1|TRBJ2-7
CSVEISNSYEQYF
TGCAGCGTTGAAATCAGCAACTCCTACGAGCAGTACTTC
>TRBD2|-|TRBV15|TRBJ2-5
CATSRGISGGYQETQYF
TGTGCCACCAGCAGAGGGATTAGCGGGGGTTACCAAGAGACCCAGTACTTC
>-|-|TRBV6-2/TRBV6-3|TRBJ2-3
CASSPNTGGADTQYF
TGTGCCAGCAGCCCCAATACAGGGGGGGCAGATACGCAGTATTTT
>-|few|TRBV29-1|TRBJ1-3
CSVAAGAVSGNTIYF
TGCAGCGTTGCGGCCGGGGCAGTCTCTGGAAACACCATATATTTT
>-|few|TRBV5-1|TRBJ2-5
CASSLILLETQYF
TGCGCCAGCAGCTTGATTTTGTTGGAGACCCAGTACTTC
>-|few|TRBV27|TRBJ2-3
CASRPANTDTQYF
TGTGCCAGCAGGCCGGCCAACACAGATACGCAGTATTTT
>-|-|TRBV6-5|TRBJ2-1
CASSYAPGTPQFF
TGTGCCAGCAGTTACGCGCCTGGGACTCCCCAGTTCTTC
>-|few|TRBV12-3/TRBV12-4|TRBJ1-1
CATRRGGSRAEAFF
TGTGCCACCCGGAGGGGGGGGTCGAGGGCTGAAGCTTTCTTT
>-|-|TRBV15|TRBJ2-7
CATSRDPTASYEQYF
TGTGCCACCAGCAGAGATCCGACAGCCTCCTACGAGCAGTACTTC
>-|-|TRBV12-2|TRBJ2-3
CASRSTKGQPVADTQYF
TGTGCAAGTCGCTCTACAAAGGGACAGCCAGTCGCAGATACGCAGTATTTT
>-|-|TRBV12-3/TRBV12-4|TRBJ2-5
CASGLVRGETQYF
TGTGCCAGCGGACTCGTCCGGGGAGAGACCCAGTACTTC
>-|-|TRBV5-1|TRBJ2-5
CASSAGPGLLQETQYF
TGCGCCAGCAGCGCCGGACCGGGACTCCTACAAGAGACCCAGTACTTC
>-|-|TRBV7-8|TRBJ2-7
CASSLGQFSSSYEQYF
TGTGCCAGCAGCTTAGGACAGTTTAGTAGCTCCTACGAGCAGTACTTC
>-|few|TRBV7-9|TRBJ1-6
CASTEWGYNSPLHF
TGTGCCAGCACTGAATGGGGTTATAATTCACCCCTCCACTTT
>-|-|TRBV20-1|TRBJ2-7
CSAPDTYEQYF
TGCAGTGCTCCGGACACCTACGAGCAGTACTTC
>-|few|TRBV28|TRBJ2-5
CASSLGWREETQYF
TGTGCCAGCAGTTTGGGGTGGCGGGAAGAGACCCAGTACTTC
>TRBD1|-|TRBV4-2|TRBJ1-2
CASSQDRAPAAYGYTF
TGTGCCAGCAGCCAGGACAGGGCTCCAGCGGCCTATGGCTACACCTTC
>TRBD2|few|TRBV7-2|TRBJ2-5
CASSKGLAGGETQYF
TGTGCCAGCAGCAAGGGACTAGCGGGAGGAGAGACCCAGTACTTC
>-|many|TRBV5-1|TRBJ2-7
CASSFPGTYEQYF
TGCGCCAGCAGCTTTCCAGGTACCTACGAGCAGTACTTC
>TRBD2|few|TRBV9|TRBJ2-1
CASSFLAENNEQFF
TGTGCCAGCAGCTTTCTAGCGGAGAACAATGAGCAGTTCTTC
>TRBD1|few|TRBV5-1|TRBJ2-1
CASSAGQGAVSYNEQFF
TGCGCCAGCAGCGCGGGACAGGGGGCCGTCTCCTACAATGAGCAGTTCTTC
>-|-|TRBV28|TRBJ1-1
CASSSRGTLNTEAFF
TGTGCCAGCAGTTCCCGGGGGACCTTGAACACTGAAGCTTTCTTT
>TRBD2|-|TRBV5-1|TRBJ2-5
CASSFTSGAPIGETQYF
TGCGCCAGCAGCTTTACTAGCGGGGCCCCTATTGGGGAGACCCAGTACTTC
>-|few|TRBV9|TRBJ1-3
CASSGGVENTIYF
TGTGCCAGCAGCGGGGGGGTGGAGAACACCATATATTTT
>TRBD1|few|TRBV7-8|TRBJ2-5
CASSRQGNGQETQYF
TGTGCCAGCAGTAGACAGGGAAATGGCCAAGAGACCCAGTACTTC
>-|-|TRBV6-2/TRBV6-3|TRBJ1-2
CASRAPGSSLFYGYTF
TGTGCCAGCAGGGCCCCCGGGTCCTCCCTATTCTACGGCTACACCTTC
>-|few|TRBV5-1|TRBJ2-7
CASSLFPNRERFPYEQYF
TGCGCCAGCAGCTTGTTCCCGAACAGGGAAAGATTCCCCTACGAGCAGTACTTC
>TRBD2|-|TRBV20-1|TRBJ2-1
CSANGARGGPDEQFF
TGCAGTGCCAACGGGGCGCGGGGGGGCCCAGATGAGCAGTTCTTC
>-|many|TRBV12-3/TRBV12-4|TRBJ2-5
CASTLGETQYF
TGTGCCAGCACCCTGGGGGAGACCCAGTACTTC
>-|once|TRBV4-2|TRBJ1-1
CASGQGLEAFF
TGTGCCAGCGGCCAGGGGTTAGAAGCTTTCTTT
>-|few|TRBV5-1|TRBJ1-4
CASSLNTQATNEKLFF
TGCGCCAGCAGCTTGAATACGCAGGCAACTAATGAAAAACTGTTTTTT